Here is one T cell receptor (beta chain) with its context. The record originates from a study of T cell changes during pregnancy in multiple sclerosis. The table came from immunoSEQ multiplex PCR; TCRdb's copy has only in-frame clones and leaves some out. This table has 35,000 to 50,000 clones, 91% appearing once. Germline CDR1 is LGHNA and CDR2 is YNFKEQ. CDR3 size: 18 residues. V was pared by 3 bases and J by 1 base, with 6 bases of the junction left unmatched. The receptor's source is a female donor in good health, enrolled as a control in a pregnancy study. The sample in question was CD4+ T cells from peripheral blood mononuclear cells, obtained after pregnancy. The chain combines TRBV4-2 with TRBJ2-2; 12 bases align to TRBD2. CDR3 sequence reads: CASSHSTSGGRNTGELFF. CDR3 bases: TGTGCCAGCAGCCACTCGACTAGCGGGGGACGGAACACCGGGGAGCTGTTTTTT.